The 14 T cell receptor beta chains below come from one sample, sequenced in a study of naive and memory T cell subsets. General study points: Naive repertoires, especially CD8, held a few larger clonotypes, possibly memory cells re-expressing CD45RA.

Two oligonucleotides, mixed equimolar, formed the beta constant-region primer covering TRBC1 and TRBC2. Nested alpha and beta constant-region primers with the SP2 primer drove four PCR rounds on ligated cDNA. TCRdb reprocessed the UMI-ligation and nested PCR reads with MiXCR, giving one entry per CDR3 protein. This table has over 80,000 distinct CDR3 sequences, 11% appearing once. No antigen has been assigned to these receptors. Sequenced material: naive CD4+ T cells from blood. These receptors all come from a human donor in good health.

This clonotype was detected a few times. V is TRBV28 and J is TRBJ1-2, with TRBD1 identical over 7 bases. CDR3 size: 12 residues. The V gene's germline CDR1 is MDHEN and CDR2 SYDVKM. With 10 bases clipped from V and 7 bases from J, the junction kept 9 bases outside the gene matches. CDR3 in DNA: TGTGCCATCCCGACAGGGATAGGTGGCTACACCTTC. It translates to CAIPTGIGGYTF.

The J gene is TRBJ2-1, the V gene TRBV7-3, with a possible D match to TRBD1 (6 bases). The V and J ends lost 5 bases and 6 bases respectively, with 20 bases between them. The germline gives CDR1 SGHTA, CDR2 FQGTGA. This CDR3 contains 16 residues. DNA for the CDR3: TGTGCCAGCAGCCCGACGGGTTCTGGACAGTTCAATGAGCAGTTCTTC. This encodes CASSPTGSGQFNEQFF.

J is TRBJ2-7 and V is TRBV21-1; the DNA was not compared with TRBD1, the D call given in the table. TRBV21-1 is noted as a pseudogene. The CDR3 length is 15 residues. This chain's CDR3 is CASSPTGTGLYEQYF. Here the CDR3 DNA reads TGTGCCAGCAGCCCCACCGGGACAGGACTCTACGAGCAGTACTTC.

As DNA, the CDR3 is TGTGCCATCAGTAGCCAGGGGCGTGAAGAGACCCAGTACTTC. Protein: CAISSQGREETQYF. This chain links TRBV10-3 with TRBJ2-5, with D perhaps TRBD1 (6 bases). V gave up 5 bases and J gave up 3 bases, with 13 bases separating them. There are 14 residues in the CDR3. Germline V lookup: CDR1 ENHRY, CDR2 SYGVKD.

This clonotype has ten or more counts. The chain uses TRBV12-3 or TRBV12-4 and TRBJ1-1; 11 bases agree with TRBD1. The CDR3 runs to 14 residues. Trimming cost V 6 bases and J 5 bases; bases outside gene matches: 5. The CDR3 DNA reads TGTGCCAGCAGAGAGGACAGGGGGCTTACTGAAGCTTTCTTT. Amino acid sequence: CASREDRGLTEAFF.

The chain joins TRBV9 to TRBJ2-5; 11 positions match TRBD2. Losses at the gene ends were 3 bases for V and 1 base for J; bases not matched to a gene: 5. This CDR3 has 16 amino acids. Germline V gene data show CDR1 as SGDLS and CDR2 as YYNGEE. DNA for the CDR3: TGTGCCAGCAGCGGAGGACTAGCGGGCCTCCAAGAGACCCAGTACTTC. Translated, it gives CASSGGLAGLQETQYF.

The rearrangement uses TRBV3-1 and TRBJ2-7; a possible D gene is TRBD2 (5 bases). The V and J ends lost 4 bases and 6 bases respectively, with 13 bases between them. The CDR3 extends over 13 amino acids. Germline lookup yields CDR1 LGHDT and CDR2 YNNKEL (reference sequence). CDR3 residues: CASSPHSGIEQYF. CDR3 DNA sequence: TGTGCCAGCAGCCCACATTCGGGGATCGAGCAGTACTTC.

This chain uses TRBV28 with TRBJ2-7; maybe TRBD1 (5 bases). This CDR3 has 14 residues. The germline V gene encodes CDR1 MDHEN and CDR2 SYDVKM. With 3 bases removed from V and 3 bases from J, the gap between germline ends came to 12 bases. The CDR3 DNA reads as TGTGCCAGCAGTTTGTCAGGGCCGGGCTACGAGCAGTACTTC. As protein: CASSLSGPGYEQYF.

The chain employs TRBV27 and TRBJ1-2, with D uncertain. This CDR3 has 13 amino acids. Per germline, CDR1 MNHEY and CDR2 SMNVEV (reference sequence). Between the trimmed V and J ends, which lost 3 bases and 3 bases, there was a span of 8 bases. For the CDR3, the DNA is TGTGCCAGCAGTTTGAGACGGGACTATGGCTACACCTTC. Its translation: CASSLRRDYGYTF.

The chain couples TRBV7-2 to TRBJ2-3; 7 bases are shared with TRBD2. CDR1 and CDR2 from the germline V gene are SGHTA and FQGNSA. This CDR3 has 15 amino acids. V was pared by 0 bases and J by 2 bases, with 2 bases of the junction left unmatched. CDR3 sequence: CASSLAGLITDTQYF. The CDR3 bases are TGTGCCAGCAGCTTAGCGGGACTAATCACAGATACGCAGTATTTT.

The V call is TRBV20-1, the J call TRBJ1-6; D remains ambiguous. Germline V CDR1 and CDR2: DFQATT, SNEGSKA (reference sequence). CDR3 length equals 15 residues. Between the trimmed V and J ends, which lost 0 bases and 6 bases, there was a span of 12 bases. In nucleotides, the CDR3 is TGCAGTGCTAGAGACCGCGGACGGAGTAATTCACCCCTCCACTTT. Translation: CSARDRGRSNSPLHF.

This clonotype has just a few counts. The chain has TRBV6-2 or TRBV6-3 and TRBJ2-1, with TRBD2 matching over 14 bases. This CDR3 has 19 amino acids. The V and J ends lost 6 bases and 2 bases, in that order; junction bases with no gene match: 12. Germline CDR1 and CDR2: MNHEY and SVGEGT. This CDR3 is CASSPGTSGSFSAYNEQFF. CDR3 DNA: TGTGCCAGCAGCCCTGGGACTAGCGGGAGTTTTTCCGCCTACAATGAGCAGTTCTTC.

The rearrangement uses TRBV7-9 and TRBJ2-7; 9 bases align to TRBD1. V dropped 2 bases and J dropped 5; count of bases not matched to a gene: 7. The V gene's germline CDR1 is SEHNR and CDR2 FQNEAQ (reference sequence). CDR3 size: 15 residues. The CDR3 DNA is TGTGCCAGCAGCTTAACGAAGGGACAGGGAAACGAGCAGTACTTC. Amino acids: CASSLTKGQGNEQYF.

The V gene is TRBV7-3, the J gene TRBJ2-2; maybe TRBD2 (5 bases). CDR3 length: 13 amino acids. V dropped 5 bases and J dropped 6 bases, with 10 bases sitting between them. In germline, CDR1 is SGHTA, CDR2 FQGTGA. The CDR3, as DNA: TGTGCCAGCAGCCTCGGGAATCCCGGGGAGCTGTTTTTT. It is translated as CASSLGNPGELFF.